This T cell receptor beta chain came from a study of shared clonotypes between healthy human individuals. Overall study findings and caveats: Measured sharing among donors was expected to vary with sequencing depth.

For this clone: Its target is unknown.

Profiling relied on immunoSEQ multiplex PCR, and the TCRdb table lists in-frame clones only, not all of them. Among fewer than 2.5 million clones listed, approximately 94% were seen once. Sequenced sample: naive CD4+ T cells from PBMCs. As to subset: CD45RA+ positively selected. The sequence came from a young man in good health. Some clones in this sample may be carry-over from other donors' samples.

CDR3 amino acids: CASSQARQPNTGELFF. In DNA, the CDR3 is TGCGCCAGCAGCCAAGCTCGGCAGCCAAACACCGGGGAGCTGTTTTTT. This chain joins TRBV4-1 and TRBJ2-2; no definite D call. The CDR3 sequence is 16 residues long. Trimming removed 1 base from V and 2 bases from J, with 11 bases in between. The V gene's germline CDR1 is MGHRA and CDR2 YSYEKL.